These 14 T cell receptor beta chains came from one sample sequenced in a study of T-cell memory formation after mild COVID-19. TCRdb passed the 5' RACE reads through MiXCR, listing each CDR3 protein once. The sample holds hundreds of thousands of distinct CDR3 sequences; roughly a quarter are singletons and the top ten take under 15%. The sample was PBMCs or a T cell subset sorted from them (not recorded which). These receptors all come from an adult woman who had mild COVID-19 (a few samples of this study predate the infection). Cell type and time point are not known.

The V gene is TRBV7-8, the J gene TRBJ1-1, with D possibly matching TRBD1 (5 bases). Trimming took 0 bases from V and 10 from J, leaving 12 bases between them. The CDR3 sequence is 13 residues long. Germline assignment: CDR1 SGHVS and CDR2 FQNEAQ. CDR3 in amino acids: CASSLAGTTSAFF. CDR3 in DNA: TGTGCCAGCAGCTTAGCGGGGACCACTTCAGCTTTCTTT.

This clonotype was detected a few times. The chain has TRBV5-1 and TRBJ1-1, with D possibly TRBD1 on 6 matching bases. This CDR3 contains 15 residues. V dropped 1 base and J dropped 1 base, with 11 bases sitting between them. Germline V gene data show CDR1 as SGHRS and CDR2 as YFSETQ. The CDR3 nucleotides are TGCGCCAGCAGCTTGCAGGGGTCGGGGAACACTGAAGCTTTCTTT. Its translation: CASSLQGSGNTEAFF. The full variable domain, with the rest looked up from reference TRBV5-1 and TRBJ1-1, is KAGVTQTPRYLIKTRGQQVTLSCSPISGHRSVSWYQQTPGQGLQFLFEYFSETQRNKGNFPGRFSGRQFSNSRSEMNVSTLELGDSALYLCASSLQGSGNTEAFFGQGTRLTVV.

V gene TRBV9 combines with J gene TRBJ1-6, with D maybe TRBD1 (5 bases). The CDR3 runs 15 residues. V was pared by 0 bases and J by 7 bases, with 11 bases between. The germline V gene encodes CDR1 SGDLS and CDR2 YYNGEE. CDR3 protein: CASSVGAGKNSPLHF. CDR3 in DNA: TGTGCCAGCAGCGTAGGTGCAGGGAAGAATTCACCCCTCCACTTT.

The chain is built from TRBV4-2 and TRBJ1-5; TRBD1 matches at 7 bases. Germline lookup yields CDR1 LGHNA and CDR2 YNFKEQ. Losses at the gene ends were 2 bases for V and 7 bases for J; bases not matched to a gene: 8. The CDR3 is 15 amino acids. CDR3 DNA: TGTGCCAGCAGCCAATTTACAGGGGCCGGGCAGCCCCAGCATTTT. Its protein is CASSQFTGAGQPQHF.

The genes are TRBV12-3 or TRBV12-4 and TRBJ2-7; possibly TRBD2 for D (6 bases). The CDR3 runs 17 residues. V lost 5 bases and J lost 0, with 20 bases in between. The chain's CDR3 is CASSGPFPSESSYEQYF. The CDR3 bases are TGTGCCAGCAGTGGTCCATTTCCTAGCGAGAGCTCCTACGAGCAGTACTTC.

This clonotype was recorded many times. The chain uses TRBV3-1 and TRBJ2-1; 7 positions match TRBD2. This CDR3 has 15 amino acids. V shed 6 bases, J shed 1 base, and the junction held 6 bases outside the gene matches. Germline V gives CDR1 LGHDT, CDR2 YNNKEL (reference sequence). Written as DNA, the CDR3 is TGTGCCAGCAGTCCTACGGGGGGTTCCTACAATGAGCAGTTCTTC. Its protein is CASSPTGGSYNEQFF.

The CDR3, as DNA: TGTGCCAGCAGCTTTGGTCAAGAGACCCAGTACTTC. Amino acid sequence: CASSFGQETQYF. The chain uses TRBV7-9 and TRBJ2-5; the D is unclear. The CDR3 has 12 amino acids. The germline V gene has CDR1 SEHNR and CDR2 FQNEAQ (reference sequence). The germline V and J ends were trimmed by 3 bases and 2 bases, with 4 bases remaining between them. The complete variable domain, with remaining parts taken from reference TRBV7-9 and TRBJ2-5, reads DTGVSQNPRHKITKRGQNVTFRCDPISEHNRLYWYRQTLGQGPEFLTYFQNEAQLEKSRLLSDRFSAERPKGSFSTLEIQRTEQGDSAMYLCASSFGQETQYFGPGTRLLVL.

The chain has TRBV9 and TRBJ1-1; a weak D match, TRBD1 (6 bases). Per the germline V gene, CDR1 is SGDLS and CDR2 is YYNGEE. V lost 0 bases and J lost 1, with 22 bases in between. The CDR3 runs 19 residues. CDR3 coding DNA: TGTGCCAGCAGCGTAGGGTATGGGGGGCGCGAAATGGGGAACACTGAAGCTTTCTTT. It specifies CASSVGYGGREMGNTEAFF.

This CDR3 reads CASSHYGTLSEQFF. Written as DNA, the CDR3 is TGCGCCAGCAGTCACTACGGGACACTCAGTGAGCAGTTCTTC. The chain uses TRBV4-1 and TRBJ2-1; possibly TRBD1 for D (6 bases). The CDR3 totals 14 residues. Per germline, CDR1 MGHRA and CDR2 YSYEKL. V lost 6 bases to trimming and J lost 9 bases, with 18 bases between them.

This clonotype was seen more than once but under ten times. This chain links TRBV20-1 with TRBJ2-3; unclear D gene. This CDR3 is 15 amino acids long. Germline CDR1 is DFQATT and CDR2 is SNEGSKA (reference sequence). The V end lost 0 bases, the J end lost 6 bases, and 16 bases lay between the germline ends. The DNA of the CDR3 is TGCAGTGCTAGAGATCGGTCCCGGGTGGTGGATACGCAGTATTTT. Translating gives CSARDRSRVVDTQYF.

This clonotype showed up just a few times. This chain joins TRBV5-1 and TRBJ2-5; D may be TRBD2 (5 bases). Trimming took 2 bases from V and 4 from J, leaving 9 bases between them. CDR1 is SGHRS, CDR2 YFSETQ, per germline. The CDR3 extends over 13 amino acids. CDR3 bases: TGCGCCAGCAGCTTTGATGCGGGAGAGACCCAGTACTTC. It specifies CASSFDAGETQYF.

The chain uses TRBV12-3 or TRBV12-4 and TRBJ1-1; the match to TRBD1 covers 7 bases. The CDR3 sequence is 13 residues long. V shed 7 bases and J 1 base; nucleotides not matched to a gene: 3. The CDR3 here is CASKQGRNTEAFF. CDR3 sequence (DNA): TGTGCCAGCAAACAGGGGAGGAACACTGAAGCTTTCTTT.

This clonotype came up a few times. V is TRBV5-5 and J is TRBJ2-2; D remains ambiguous. Trimming pared 4 bases from V and 3 bases from J, leaving 16 bases between. Germline assignment: CDR1 SGHKS and CDR2 YYEKEE (reference sequence). The CDR3 runs 16 residues. The CDR3 nucleotides are TGTGCCAGCAGCCGATATAGTAGGACGGACACCGGGGAGCTGTTTTTT. It specifies CASSRYSRTDTGELFF.

This clonotype came up many times. One junction end does not reproduce the germline sequence, and a read error may be involved. The chain joins TRBV12-3 or TRBV12-4 to TRBJ2-5, with D perhaps assigned TRBD1 or TRBD2 (5 bases each). The CDR3 is 15 residues long. DNA for the CDR3: TGTGCCAGCAGCTTAGGGGCCGGCGGGCAAGAGACCCAGTACTTC. This sequence encodes CASSLGAGGQETQYF.